The clone carrying this T cell receptor beta chain was recorded at least ten times. Its target is unknown. TCRdb re-called the 5' RACE reads through MiXCR, storing one row per CDR3 protein. The sample lists about 240,000 distinct CDR3 sequences, around 9.1% occurring once. This entry comes from a study of CD8 T cells in ankylosing spondylitis. The CDR3 covers 15 residues. Trimming at V came to 2 bases and at J to 2 bases, leaving 6 bases not matched to a gene. CDR1 is SGDLS, CDR2 YYNGEE, per germline. Study-level findings and limits: Previously reported in reactive arthritis synovial fluid and blood were some of the motif variants. Matched ankylosing spondylitis synovial fluid reportedly contained a significantly enriched population of disease-linked clones. A motif in TCR beta, a set of several highly homologous variants, appeared characteristic of ankylosing spondylitis blood.

The V call is TRBV9, the J call TRBJ2-5; 7 nucleotides agree with TRBD1. Sequencing was carried out using blood, either unsorted or a sorted T cell fraction (not recorded which). This receptor was obtained from a male donor with ankylosing spondylitis or in good health (not recorded which). The CDR3 bases are TGTGCCAGCAGCGTCCGCCCGGGACAGCAAGAGACCCAGTACTTC. Its protein product is CASSVRPGQQETQYF.